This T cell receptor beta chain was captured in a study of identical twins. Study results and caveats: In beta out-of-frame sequences, the excess sharing between twins was weaker. Partly confounded zero-insertion analyses could result from invariant MAIT and iNKT cells. Cord blood's abundant beta clonotypes had fewer insertions, unlike memory repertoires.

Template switching (which added a universal primer site) was used, and cDNA carried unique molecular identifiers. In TCRdb, the 5' RACE reads were re-called with MiXCR into one record per CDR3 protein. The table includes hundreds of thousands of distinct CDR3 sequences, roughly 12% detected once. This clonotype was picked up many times. What it binds is not known. Trimming cost V 9 bases and J 0 bases, with 9 bases left between them. The germline gives CDR1 MNHEY, CDR2 SMNVEV (reference sequence). This CDR3 spans 13 amino acids. These records were also assigned to another study, of yellow fever vaccine responses in identical twins.

The sample comprised PBMCs. This sequence joins TRBV27 and TRBJ2-1; D is perhaps TRBD1 (6 bases). This clonotype was sampled from a woman under 30 in good health. For the CDR3, the DNA is TGTGCCAGTGGGACAACCTCCTACAATGAGCAGTTCTTC. It specifies CASGTTSYNEQFF.